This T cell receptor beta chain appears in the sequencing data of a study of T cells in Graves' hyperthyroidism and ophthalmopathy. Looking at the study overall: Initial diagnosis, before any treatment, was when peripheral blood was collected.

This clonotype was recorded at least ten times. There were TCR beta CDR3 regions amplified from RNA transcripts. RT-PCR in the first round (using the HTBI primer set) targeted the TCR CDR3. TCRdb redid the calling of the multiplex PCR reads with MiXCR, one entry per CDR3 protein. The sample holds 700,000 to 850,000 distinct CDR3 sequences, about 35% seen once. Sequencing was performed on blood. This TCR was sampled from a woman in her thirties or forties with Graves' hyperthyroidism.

CDR3 nucleotides: TGCAGCGTGGAACGACAGGGAGGAAACACCATATATTTT. It translates to CSVERQGGNTIYF. This rearrangement joins TRBV29-1 to TRBJ1-3; 7 bases align to TRBD1. CDR1 is SQVTM, CDR2 ANQGSEA, per germline. V lost 6 bases, J lost 4 bases, and 6 bases stayed unmatched. The CDR3 contains 13 residues.